This TCR beta chain was captured in a study of OX40 agonist ivuxolimab in advanced cancers. Background on the study: Participants, 82.7% male, averaged roughly 55 years of age, ranging from about 23 to 80. Findings and caveats of the study: Relative to CD4+ cells, CD8+ T cells on average had more expanded clones.

V was trimmed by 0 bases and J by 1 base, leaving 10 bases between them. The germline CDR1 and CDR2 sequences are MNHEY and SMNVEV (reference sequence). CDR3 length: 16 amino acids. About this clone itself: What it binds is unknown.

Produced via immunoSEQ multiplex PCR; TCRdb's table is partial and in-frame only. Of around 64,000 clones listed, 90% to 95% were seen once; the top ten hold 13% to 15%. Peripheral blood came from all dose cohorts at three timepoints. Sequenced material: CD4+ or CD8+ T cells sorted from blood, taken in a trial of the OX40 agonist ivuxolimab. This sequence was found in an adult with an advanced solid tumor such as melanoma, head and neck, liver or kidney cancer. V is TRBV27 and J is TRBJ2-4, with D possibly matching TRBD1 (6 bases). The CDR3 DNA reads as TGTGCCAGCAGTTTATCGCCAGGGGCGGCCAAAAACATTCAGTACTTC. Translation: CASSLSPGAAKNIQYF.